This is a list of T cell receptor beta chains from one sample in a study of cytomegalovirus exposure and HLA in healthy donors. TCRdb's copy holds only in-frame clones and misses some; the assay was immunoSEQ multiplex PCR. The sample shows about 88,000 clones, roughly 70% of them seen only once. Sequencing used PBMCs. The receptors shown here come from a man aged 45 to 65 in good health and CMV-seronegative. The CDR3 runs from the conserved cysteine through the conserved F or W. Fields, in order: J gene, clone size, V gene, D gene, CDR3 DNA, CDR3 protein. The D gene is left open where the match is weak. Size tells how often a clone was seen (once, few, many) or the class of an expanded clone, and some rows leave it out.

J gene: TRBJ2-2; clone size: -; V gene: TRBV7-9; D gene: -; CDR3 DNA: TGTGCCAGCAGCTTAAGAAAAGGGGCGACCGGGGAGCTGTTTTTT; CDR3 protein: CASSLRKGATGELFF
J gene: TRBJ1-5; clone size: -; V gene: TRBV4-2; D gene: -; CDR3 DNA: TGTGCCAGCAGCCAAGGGGAGGAGGTGGGCCAGCCCCAGCATTTT; CDR3 protein: CASSQGEEVGQPQHF
J gene: TRBJ1-1; clone size: few; V gene: TRBV19; D gene: TRBD1; CDR3 DNA: TGTGCCAGTAGCCGACGACAGGGTCCCATGAACACTGAAGCTTTCTTT; CDR3 protein: CASSRRQGPMNTEAFF
J gene: TRBJ2-1; clone size: once; V gene: TRBV18; D gene: -; CDR3 DNA: TGTGCCAGCTCACCTTTGTTAGGCGGGCAAGGCTCCTACAATGAGCAGTTCTTC; CDR3 protein: CASSPLLGGQGSYNEQFF
J gene: TRBJ2-7; clone size: -; V gene: TRBV30; D gene: TRBD1; CDR3 DNA: TGTGCCTGGACGGGACAGGGGGCTGGCGAGCAGTACTTC; CDR3 protein: CAWTGQGAGEQYF
J gene: TRBJ1-2; clone size: few; V gene: TRBV10-3; D gene: -; CDR3 DNA: TGTGCCATCAGTGACCCTACAGGCAGACCAGCTAACTATGGCTACACCTTC; CDR3 protein: CAISDPTGRPANYGYTF
J gene: TRBJ2-5; clone size: -; V gene: TRBV29-1; D gene: -; CDR3 DNA: TGCAGCGTTGAAACAGGGCGGGAGACCCAGTACTTC; CDR3 protein: CSVETGRETQYF
J gene: TRBJ2-7; clone size: -; V gene: TRBV5-1; D gene: -; CDR3 DNA: TGCGCCAGCAGCTTGGGTGACAGGCTGGAAGAGCAGTACTTC; CDR3 protein: CASSLGDRLEEQYF
J gene: TRBJ2-5; clone size: -; V gene: TRBV2; D gene: -; CDR3 DNA: TGTGCCAGCAGTATCCGGGAGACCCAGTACTTC; CDR3 protein: CASSIRETQYF
J gene: TRBJ2-2; clone size: -; V gene: TRBV4-3; D gene: -; CDR3 DNA: TGCGCCAGCAGCCCGGGGGAACATATTACCGGGGAGCTGTTTTTT; CDR3 protein: CASSPGEHITGELFF
J gene: TRBJ2-5; clone size: -; V gene: TRBV7-9; D gene: TRBD2; CDR3 DNA: TGTGCCAGCAGCTTAGCAAGACTAGCGGGAGAGGTGGAGACCCAGTACTTC; CDR3 protein: CASSLARLAGEVETQYF
J gene: TRBJ2-3; clone size: -; V gene: TRBV9; D gene: TRBD2; CDR3 DNA: TGTGCCAGCAGCGTAGCTTGGACTAGCGGGGGCACAGATACGCAGTATTTT; CDR3 protein: CASSVAWTSGGTDTQYF
J gene: TRBJ2-5; clone size: once; V gene: TRBV5-1; D gene: -; CDR3 DNA: TGCGCCAGCAGCCCGGCGGTCGGGACCCAGTACTTC; CDR3 protein: CASSPAVGTQYF
J gene: TRBJ1-3; clone size: few; V gene: TRBV4-1; D gene: TRBD1; CDR3 DNA: TGCGCCAGCAGCCTCGGGACAGGGAAGAACACCATATATTTT; CDR3 protein: CASSLGTGKNTIYF
J gene: TRBJ1-2; clone size: -; V gene: TRBV4-3; D gene: TRBD1; CDR3 DNA: TGCGCCAGCAGCCAAGTACAGGGGGCCTATGGCTACACCTTC; CDR3 protein: CASSQVQGAYGYTF
J gene: TRBJ1-1; clone size: -; V gene: TRBV6-5; D gene: -; CDR3 DNA: TGTGCCAGCTCCCCGCGACAGGTTCACACTGAAGCTTTCTTT; CDR3 protein: CASSPRQVHTEAFF
J gene: TRBJ1-2; clone size: once; V gene: TRBV29-1; D gene: -; CDR3 DNA: TGCAGCTTTGGGACTGATGGCTACACCTTC; CDR3 protein: CSFGTDGYTF
J gene: TRBJ2-7; clone size: once; V gene: TRBV29-1; D gene: TRBD1; CDR3 DNA: TGCAGCGTTGATGCCCCCGGGACAGGGGTTGGCGAGCAGTACTTC; CDR3 protein: CSVDAPGTGVGEQYF
J gene: TRBJ2-1; clone size: -; V gene: TRBV7-2; D gene: TRBD2; CDR3 DNA: TGTGCCAGCAGCCCTAGAGGGCGGGGGGCCCACAATGAGCAGTTCTTC; CDR3 protein: CASSPRGRGAHNEQFF
J gene: TRBJ1-1; clone size: -; V gene: TRBV29-1; D gene: -; CDR3 DNA: TGCAGCGTCCGGGCAGGGCCAGGGACTGAAGCTTTCTTT; CDR3 protein: CSVRAGPGTEAFF
J gene: TRBJ2-1; clone size: -; V gene: TRBV18; D gene: -; CDR3 DNA: TGTGCCAGCTCCCACGACAGTTCCTCATACAATGCGCAGTTCTTC; CDR3 protein: CASSHDSSSYNAQFF
J gene: TRBJ2-5; clone size: few; V gene: TRBV7-2; D gene: -; CDR3 DNA: TGTGCCAGCAGCTTAAGTAGGGTCGCGGGGAAAGAGACCCAGTACTTC; CDR3 protein: CASSLSRVAGKETQYF
J gene: TRBJ2-7; clone size: -; V gene: TRBV27; D gene: TRBD1; CDR3 DNA: TGTGCCAGTAGGACAGGACCCTACGAGCAGTACTTC; CDR3 protein: CASRTGPYEQYF
J gene: TRBJ2-3; clone size: -; V gene: TRBV29-1; D gene: TRBD2; CDR3 DNA: TGCAGCGTGGGAGGACTAGCGGGGGCAGATACGCAGTATTTT; CDR3 protein: CSVGGLAGADTQYF
J gene: TRBJ2-2; clone size: -; V gene: TRBV5-1; D gene: -; CDR3 DNA: TGCGCCAGCAGCTCAGAACCTGCAGACACAAACACCGGGGAGCTGTTTTTT; CDR3 protein: CASSSEPADTNTGELFF
J gene: TRBJ2-3; clone size: few; V gene: TRBV7-8; D gene: TRBD1; CDR3 DNA: TGTGCCAGCAGCAGGGACAGGGAGGGAGATACGCAGTATTTT; CDR3 protein: CASSRDREGDTQYF
J gene: TRBJ2-1; clone size: few; V gene: TRBV7-8; D gene: TRBD2; CDR3 DNA: TGTGCCAGCAGCCCACGGCGGGGGGGCTTCTCTGACAATGAGCAGTTCTTC; CDR3 protein: CASSPRRGGFSDNEQFF
J gene: TRBJ2-5; clone size: -; V gene: TRBV28; D gene: TRBD2; CDR3 DNA: TGTGCCAGCAAGCCACCGGGACTAGCGCTTACCGAGACCCAGTACTTC; CDR3 protein: CASKPPGLALTETQYF
J gene: TRBJ1-1; clone size: once; V gene: TRBV5-8; D gene: -; CDR3 DNA: TGTGCCAGCAGACGGGGGGAGGGAGCGAACACTGAAGCTTTCTTT; CDR3 protein: CASRRGEGANTEAFF
J gene: TRBJ1-1; clone size: -; V gene: TRBV6-5; D gene: -; CDR3 DNA: TGTGCCAGCAGTCCACCCGCCCACAGGGCTCGAGCTTTCTTT; CDR3 protein: CASSPPAHRARAFF
J gene: TRBJ1-1; clone size: -; V gene: TRBV29-1; D gene: -; CDR3 DNA: TGCAGCGTTGAAGTCCCAGGGGCAAGCACTGAAGCTTTCTTT; CDR3 protein: CSVEVPGASTEAFF
J gene: TRBJ1-3; clone size: -; V gene: TRBV6-5; D gene: -; CDR3 DNA: TGTGCCAGCAGTTACAAGGACATCAACTCTGGAAACACCATATATTTT; CDR3 protein: CASSYKDINSGNTIYF
J gene: TRBJ2-3; clone size: few; V gene: TRBV27; D gene: -; CDR3 DNA: TGTGCCAGCAGGCGGGACGTCTTAAGGGCAGATACGCAGTATTTT; CDR3 protein: CASRRDVLRADTQYF
J gene: TRBJ2-1; clone size: -; V gene: TRBV4-2; D gene: TRBD2; CDR3 DNA: TGTGCCAGCAGCCAAGATCTCCTTGCGGGGGGGTACAATGAGCAGTTCTTC; CDR3 protein: CASSQDLLAGGYNEQFF
J gene: TRBJ2-1; clone size: -; V gene: TRBV29-1; D gene: TRBD1; CDR3 DNA: TGCAGCGTCCTCCGGGACAGGGGTTACAATGAGCAGTTCTTC; CDR3 protein: CSVLRDRGYNEQFF
J gene: TRBJ2-5; clone size: -; V gene: TRBV4-2; D gene: -; CDR3 DNA: TGTGCCAGCAGCCCGGGTCCGGGAGAGACCCAGTACTTC; CDR3 protein: CASSPGPGETQYF
J gene: TRBJ1-5; clone size: -; V gene: TRBV28; D gene: -; CDR3 DNA: TGTGCCAGCAGTTTATACCCTGGGACACAGCAGCCCCAGCATTTT; CDR3 protein: CASSLYPGTQQPQHF
J gene: TRBJ2-3; clone size: few; V gene: TRBV6-5; D gene: TRBD2; CDR3 DNA: TGTGCCAGCAGAGGACTAGCGGGGCCAGATACGCAGTATTTT; CDR3 protein: CASRGLAGPDTQYF
J gene: TRBJ2-5; clone size: -; V gene: TRBV30; D gene: TRBD2; CDR3 DNA: TGTGCCTGGAGTAGGGCTAGCGGGAGGGACTGGAAAGAGACCCAGTACTTC; CDR3 protein: CAWSRASGRDWKETQYF
J gene: TRBJ2-7; clone size: -; V gene: TRBV10-1; D gene: -; CDR3 DNA: TGCGCCCGGATGGCGGGGCCATCCTACGAGCAGTACTTC; CDR3 protein: CARMAGPSYEQYF
J gene: TRBJ2-1; clone size: -; V gene: TRBV6-1; D gene: TRBD2; CDR3 DNA: TGTGCCAGCACCCCCCTAGCGGGACCCAATGAGCAGTTCTTC; CDR3 protein: CASTPLAGPNEQFF
J gene: TRBJ1-6; clone size: -; V gene: TRBV4-1; D gene: TRBD1; CDR3 DNA: TGCGCCAGCAGCCAATTGGGGGCCGGGACAGGGGATAATTCACCCCTCCACTTT; CDR3 protein: CASSQLGAGTGDNSPLHF
J gene: TRBJ2-1; clone size: -; V gene: TRBV7-9; D gene: TRBD2; CDR3 DNA: TGTGCCAGCAGCTTAGGCGGGAGGACCGATGAGCAGTTCTTC; CDR3 protein: CASSLGGRTDEQFF
J gene: TRBJ2-5; clone size: -; V gene: TRBV5-6; D gene: TRBD1; CDR3 DNA: TGTGCCAGCAGCTACCGACAGGGGGTAATGGAGACCCAGTACTTC; CDR3 protein: CASSYRQGVMETQYF
J gene: TRBJ1-2; clone size: -; V gene: TRBV4-2; D gene: -; CDR3 DNA: TGTGCCAGCAGCCACGACCCTGACAGAATACACTATGGCTACACCTTC; CDR3 protein: CASSHDPDRIHYGYTF
J gene: TRBJ1-4; clone size: -; V gene: TRBV5-6; D gene: -; CDR3 DNA: TGTGCCAGCAGCTTGGGCAGGGAGGGTGAAAAACTGTTTTTT; CDR3 protein: CASSLGREGEKLFF
J gene: TRBJ2-3; clone size: -; V gene: TRBV25-1; D gene: TRBD2; CDR3 DNA: TGTGCCAGCAGTGCAGGACTAGCGGGGGTAACAGATACGCAGTATTTT; CDR3 protein: CASSAGLAGVTDTQYF
J gene: TRBJ1-1; clone size: -; V gene: TRBV5-1; D gene: -; CDR3 DNA: TGCGCCAGCAGCCCAATATACGGGGGAGGGAACACTGAAGCTTTCTTT; CDR3 protein: CASSPIYGGGNTEAFF
J gene: TRBJ2-7; clone size: -; V gene: TRBV30; D gene: TRBD1; CDR3 DNA: TGTGCCTGGAGAAAGGACAGGTACGAGCAGTACTTC; CDR3 protein: CAWRKDRYEQYF
J gene: TRBJ2-1; clone size: -; V gene: TRBV9; D gene: TRBD2; CDR3 DNA: TGTGCCAGCAGCGTAGCTACCTGGGCGGGGGAGGTCGGTGAGCAGTTCTTC; CDR3 protein: CASSVATWAGEVGEQFF
J gene: TRBJ1-3; clone size: few; V gene: TRBV28; D gene: -; CDR3 DNA: TGTGCCAGCAGTCATGGGGGGGGAGGAAACACCATATATTTT; CDR3 protein: CASSHGGGGNTIYF
J gene: TRBJ2-5; clone size: -; V gene: TRBV15; D gene: TRBD2; CDR3 DNA: TGTGCCACCAGCAGAGATTTAGCGGGAGGGAAAGAGACCCAGTACTTC; CDR3 protein: CATSRDLAGGKETQYF
J gene: TRBJ2-4; clone size: -; V gene: TRBV4-1; D gene: TRBD2; CDR3 DNA: TGCGCCAGCAGTCCTGGACTAGCGGGAGGACTAGCCAAAAACATTCAGTACTTC; CDR3 protein: CASSPGLAGGLAKNIQYF
J gene: TRBJ2-3; clone size: -; V gene: TRBV5-1; D gene: -; CDR3 DNA: TGCGCCAGCAGCGGCGAACTAGATCAAGCGCAGTATTTT; CDR3 protein: CASSGELDQAQYF
J gene: TRBJ1-2; clone size: -; V gene: TRBV28; D gene: -; CDR3 DNA: TGTGCCAGCAGTTCTGTTACAGGGAACTATGGCTACACCTTC; CDR3 protein: CASSSVTGNYGYTF